This T cell receptor (beta chain) was identified during a study of cytomegalovirus exposure and HLA in healthy donors. The study's findings and limits: Associated with HLA alleles at 0.05 false discovery rate in a later analysis were 16,951 TCR beta sequences.

PCR was performed using 60 Vbeta and 13 Jbeta primers. Method: immunoSEQ multiplex PCR; TCRdb's copy keeps in-frame clones and lacks some. The sample contains around 140,000 clones, approximately 87% of which appear only once. Germline loops: CDR1 SGHKS, CDR2 YYEKEE (reference sequence). Trimming pared 1 base from V and 0 bases from J, leaving 8 bases between. This CDR3 has 15 amino acids. Concerning this clone: What it binds is not known.

The chain employs TRBV5-5 and TRBJ2-1; perhaps TRBD1 as D (5 bases). The specimen sequenced was PBMCs. The TCR comes from a man aged 35 to 55 in good health and CMV-seronegative. CDR3 sequence (DNA): TGTGCCAGCAGCTTGAAGGGGATCTCCTACAATGAGCAGTTCTTC. It specifies CASSLKGISYNEQFF.